Listed below are T cell receptor beta chains from one sample, sequenced in a study of T cells after yellow fever vaccination. TCRdb analysed the 5' RACE reads with MiXCR anew, one entry per CDR3 protein. The repertoire has a few hundred thousand distinct CDR3 sequences, roughly 19% of them found once; the top ten carry 13% to 15%. Sequences were derived from PBMCs, sampled 15 days after the yellow fever booster vaccination. The receptors stem from a man aged 25 to 40 who received the YFV17D yellow fever vaccine. Both conserved end residues are part of each CDR3. The D gene is left open where the match is weak. Clone size appears in some rows only: once, few, many, or a class for an expanded clone.

v_call: TRBV7-2
j_call: TRBJ2-7
d_call: -
clone_size: few
cdr3_aa: CASSLTRLAPYEQYF
cdr3_nt: TGTGCCAGCAGCTTAACGAGACTCGCACCCTACGAGCAGTACTTC

v_call: TRBV19
j_call: TRBJ1-1
d_call: -
clone_size: -
cdr3_aa: CASDMGGVVNTEAFF
cdr3_nt: TGTGCCAGCGATATGGGGGGAGTAGTGAACACTGAAGCTTTCTTT

v_call: TRBV7-2
j_call: TRBJ1-6
d_call: -
clone_size: few
cdr3_aa: CASSFYENSPLHF
cdr3_nt: TGTGCCAGCAGCTTTTACGAGAATTCACCCCTCCACTTT

v_call: TRBV7-8
j_call: TRBJ2-7
d_call: -
clone_size: -
cdr3_aa: CASSLAQGRSYEQYF
cdr3_nt: TGTGCCAGCAGCTTAGCGCAGGGGCGCAGCTACGAGCAGTACTTC

v_call: TRBV18
j_call: TRBJ2-3
d_call: TRBD2
clone_size: -
cdr3_aa: CASSPRIAGGGDTQYF
cdr3_nt: TGTGCCAGCTCACCTAGGATAGCGGGAGGCGGAGATACGCAGTATTTT

v_call: TRBV5-1
j_call: TRBJ2-5
d_call: TRBD1
clone_size: -
cdr3_aa: CASSLTDRAETQYF
cdr3_nt: TGCGCCAGCAGCTTGACGGACAGGGCAGAGACCCAGTACTTC

v_call: TRBV9
j_call: TRBJ2-7
d_call: -
clone_size: -
cdr3_aa: CASSVGAGTATYEQYF
cdr3_nt: TGTGCCAGCAGCGTAGGGGCCGGGACGGCCACCTACGAGCAGTACTTC

v_call: TRBV7-2
j_call: TRBJ2-7
d_call: TRBD2
clone_size: few
cdr3_aa: CASSLGIAGVYEQYF
cdr3_nt: TGTGCCAGCAGCCTTGGGATAGCGGGAGTCTACGAGCAGTACTTC

v_call: TRBV20-1
j_call: TRBJ2-1
d_call: TRBD2
clone_size: -
cdr3_aa: CSARGWREGRSYNEQFF
cdr3_nt: TGCAGTGCTAGAGGATGGCGGGAGGGTAGGTCCTACAATGAGCAGTTCTTC

v_call: TRBV28
j_call: TRBJ2-5
d_call: -
clone_size: -
cdr3_aa: CASSLSRKETQYF
cdr3_nt: TGTGCCAGCAGTTTATCTAGGAAAGAGACCCAGTACTTC

v_call: TRBV20-1
j_call: TRBJ2-3
d_call: -
clone_size: few
cdr3_aa: CSARGGGTDTQYF
cdr3_nt: TGCAGTGCTAGAGGTGGCGGCACAGATACGCAGTATTTT

v_call: TRBV20-1
j_call: TRBJ2-2
d_call: -
clone_size: few
cdr3_aa: CSAREELSTGELFF
cdr3_nt: TGCAGTGCTAGAGAAGAGTTAAGCACCGGGGAGCTGTTTTTT

v_call: TRBV6-6
j_call: TRBJ2-2
d_call: -
clone_size: -
cdr3_aa: CASSYSGNGELFF
cdr3_nt: TGTGCCAGCAGTTACTCCGGAAACGGGGAGCTGTTTTTT

v_call: TRBV6-1
j_call: TRBJ2-2
d_call: -
clone_size: few
cdr3_aa: CASSPQVVANTGELFF
cdr3_nt: TGTGCCAGCAGTCCCCAGGTTGTTGCGAACACCGGGGAGCTGTTTTTT

v_call: TRBV15
j_call: TRBJ1-6
d_call: -
clone_size: -
cdr3_aa: CATSRGPVRNSPLHF
cdr3_nt: TGTGCCACCAGCAGAGGGCCGGTACGAAATTCACCCCTCCACTTT

v_call: TRBV5-1
j_call: TRBJ2-3
d_call: TRBD2
clone_size: few
cdr3_aa: CASRKAGGDTQYF
cdr3_nt: TGCGCCAGCAGAAAAGCGGGAGGGGATACGCAGTATTTT

v_call: TRBV6-2/TRBV6-3
j_call: TRBJ2-3
d_call: TRBD2
clone_size: -
cdr3_aa: CASSAFGTSGSDTQYF
cdr3_nt: TGTGCCAGCAGTGCTTTCGGCACTAGCGGGAGCGATACGCAGTATTTT

v_call: TRBV4-3
j_call: TRBJ2-1
d_call: TRBD1
clone_size: -
cdr3_aa: CASSPWTGGFNEQFF
cdr3_nt: TGCGCCAGCAGCCCGTGGACAGGGGGCTTCAATGAGCAGTTCTTC

v_call: TRBV11-2
j_call: TRBJ2-1
d_call: TRBD2
clone_size: -
cdr3_aa: CASSLRGFSSGIYNEQFF
cdr3_nt: TGTGCCAGCAGCTTAAGGGGCTTTTCTAGCGGGATCTACAATGAGCAGTTCTTC

v_call: TRBV7-2
j_call: TRBJ2-3
d_call: TRBD1
clone_size: few
cdr3_aa: CASAYRGEADTQYF
cdr3_nt: TGTGCCAGCGCCTACAGGGGTGAGGCAGATACGCAGTATTTT